Listed below are T cell receptor beta chains from one sample, sequenced in a study of CD8+ T cells in alopecia areata. Profiling relied on immunoSEQ multiplex PCR, and the TCRdb table lists in-frame clones only, not all of them. The sample holds 95,000 to 110,000 clones; 85% to 90% are singletons and the top ten take approximately 10%. The starting material was CD8+ T cells sorted from blood, obtained between weeks 30 and 35, from a patient treated with tofacitinib. The receptors originated from a human donor with alopecia areata. Both conserved end residues are part of each CDR3. The order of the fields is CDR3 length, D gene, clone size, J gene, V gene, CDR3 DNA, CDR3 protein. A D gene is named only where the DNA matches it firmly. Only part of the rows carry a size: once, few, many, or a class if the clone is expanded.

cdr3_length: 17
d_call: NA
clone_size: NA
j_call: TRBJ2-6
v_call: TRBV4-1
cdr3_nt: TGCGCCAGCAGCCCTAGGCTTGAGGTCTCTGGGGCCAACGTCCTGACTTTC
cdr3_aa: CASSPRLEVSGANVLTF

cdr3_length: 15
d_call: NA
clone_size: NA
j_call: TRBJ2-4
v_call: TRBV27
cdr3_nt: TGTGCCAGCAGTTCGATTGGACGGGCCAAAAACATTCAGTACTTC
cdr3_aa: CASSSIGRAKNIQYF

cdr3_length: 14
d_call: NA
clone_size: NA
j_call: TRBJ1-5
v_call: TRBV2
cdr3_nt: TGTGCCAGCAGTGCCTGGACAGACAATCAGCCCCAGCATTTT
cdr3_aa: CASSAWTDNQPQHF

cdr3_length: 18
d_call: TRBD1
clone_size: NA
j_call: TRBJ2-3
v_call: TRBV7-9
cdr3_nt: TGTGCCAGCCGTACCGGGACAGGGGGGATCGTACGCACAGATACGCAGTATTTT
cdr3_aa: CASRTGTGGIVRTDTQYF

cdr3_length: 14
d_call: TRBD2
clone_size: NA
j_call: TRBJ2-3
v_call: TRBV13
cdr3_nt: TGTGCCAGCAGCTCGGGACTAGCGGGGGTCCACCAGTATTTT
cdr3_aa: CASSSGLAGVHQYF

cdr3_length: 13
d_call: NA
clone_size: once
j_call: TRBJ1-1
v_call: TRBV10-2
cdr3_nt: TGCGCCAGCAGTGAGCCGGAGAACACTGAAGCTTTCTTT
cdr3_aa: CASSEPENTEAFF

cdr3_length: 16
d_call: NA
clone_size: NA
j_call: TRBJ1-3
v_call: TRBV7-6
cdr3_nt: TGTGCCAGCACCCTCGAGGGGGGCATCTCTGGAAACACCATATATTTT
cdr3_aa: CASTLEGGISGNTIYF

cdr3_length: 17
d_call: TRBD2
clone_size: NA
j_call: TRBJ2-1
v_call: TRBV10-3
cdr3_nt: TGTGCCATCACGGACCCGGGACTAGCGAAAACCCGGAATGAGCAGTTCTTC
cdr3_aa: CAITDPGLAKTRNEQFF

cdr3_length: 15
d_call: TRBD2
clone_size: few
j_call: TRBJ2-7
v_call: TRBV19
cdr3_nt: TGTGCCAGTAGTATACTAGCGGACCCAACCTACGAGCAGTACTTC
cdr3_aa: CASSILADPTYEQYF

cdr3_length: 13
d_call: NA
clone_size: once
j_call: TRBJ2-3
v_call: TRBV2
cdr3_nt: TGTGCCAGCGGATGGACAGGCACAGATACGCAGTATTTT
cdr3_aa: CASGWTGTDTQYF

cdr3_length: 16
d_call: NA
clone_size: NA
j_call: TRBJ2-7
v_call: TRBV5-1
cdr3_nt: TGCGCCAGCAGCTCTCAAATAGCGGAACCTTCCTACGAGCAGTACTTC
cdr3_aa: CASSSQIAEPSYEQYF